The clone carrying this TCR beta chain was counted only a few times. Its antigen remains unidentified. The record originates from a study of beta chain features in type 1 diabetes. Findings and caveats of the study: Fewer junction insertions and more nucleotide deletions appeared in type 1 diabetes patients. It was among patients, rather than healthy donors, that naive, central memory and Treg TCRB repertoires appeared more similar.

Every bit of the isolated RNA underwent reverse transcription, so sequencing read expressed TCRB transcripts. Method: immunoSEQ multiplex PCR; TCRdb's copy keeps in-frame clones and lacks some. The table lists tens of thousands of clones, approximately 32% of them singletons. The V end lost 2 bases, the J end lost 7 bases, and 11 bases lay between the germline ends. Germline V lookup: CDR1 SGHAT, CDR2 FQDESV (reference sequence). This CDR3 is 13 amino acids long. Cells sorted by CD45RO/CCR7/CD25/CD127/CD95/CD27 comprised CD4+ naive, central memory, regulatory and stem cell-like memory cells. Purity (above 98%) was reached by all sorted populations.

The sequencing input was stem cell memory CD4+ T cells from blood. The receptor's source is a woman younger than 35 in good health. This sequence joins TRBV11-1 and TRBJ2-5, with D possibly matching TRBD2 (6 bases). This CDR3 is CASSLREVGTQYF. The CDR3 coding sequence is TGTGCCAGCAGCTTAAGGGAGGTTGGGACCCAGTACTTC.